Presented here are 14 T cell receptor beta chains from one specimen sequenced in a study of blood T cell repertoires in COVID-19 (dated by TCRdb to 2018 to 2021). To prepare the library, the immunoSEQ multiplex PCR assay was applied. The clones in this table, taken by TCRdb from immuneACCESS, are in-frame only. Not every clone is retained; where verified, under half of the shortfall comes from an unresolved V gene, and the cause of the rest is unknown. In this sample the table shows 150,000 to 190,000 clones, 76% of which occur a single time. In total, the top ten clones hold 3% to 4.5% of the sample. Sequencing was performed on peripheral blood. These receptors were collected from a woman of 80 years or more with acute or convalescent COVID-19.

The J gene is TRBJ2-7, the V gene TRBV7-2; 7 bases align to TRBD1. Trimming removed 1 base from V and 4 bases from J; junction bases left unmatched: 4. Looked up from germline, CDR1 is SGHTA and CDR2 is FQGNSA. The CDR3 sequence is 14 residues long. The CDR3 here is CASSLVGTEYEQYF. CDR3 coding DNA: TGTGCCAGCAGCTTAGTCGGGACAGAGTACGAGCAGTACTTC.

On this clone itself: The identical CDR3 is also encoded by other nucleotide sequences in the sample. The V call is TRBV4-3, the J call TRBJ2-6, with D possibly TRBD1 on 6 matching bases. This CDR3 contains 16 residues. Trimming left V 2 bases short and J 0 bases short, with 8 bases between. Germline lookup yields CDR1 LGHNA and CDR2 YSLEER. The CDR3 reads CASSQQGGSGANVLTF. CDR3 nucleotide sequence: TGCGCCAGCAGCCAACAAGGGGGCTCTGGGGCCAACGTCCTGACTTTC.

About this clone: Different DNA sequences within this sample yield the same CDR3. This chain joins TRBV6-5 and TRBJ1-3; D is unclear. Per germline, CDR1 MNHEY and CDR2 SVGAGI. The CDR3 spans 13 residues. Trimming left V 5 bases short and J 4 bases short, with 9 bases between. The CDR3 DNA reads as TGTGCCAGCAGTCCTCAGAGGGGAAACACCATATATTTT. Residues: CASSPQRGNTIYF.

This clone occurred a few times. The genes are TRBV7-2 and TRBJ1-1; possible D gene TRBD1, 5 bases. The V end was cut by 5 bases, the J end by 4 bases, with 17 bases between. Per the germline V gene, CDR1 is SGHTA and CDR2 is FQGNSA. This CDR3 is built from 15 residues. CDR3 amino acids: CASSPPRDSPTEAFF. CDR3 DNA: TGTGCCAGCAGCCCACCCCGAGACAGTCCCACTGAAGCTTTCTTT.

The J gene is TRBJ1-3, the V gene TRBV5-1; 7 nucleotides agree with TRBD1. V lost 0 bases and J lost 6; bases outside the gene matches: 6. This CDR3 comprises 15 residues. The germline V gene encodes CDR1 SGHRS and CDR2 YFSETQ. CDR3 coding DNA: TGCGCCAGCAGCTTGGTGGCAGGGGGTGAAAACACCATATATTTT. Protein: CASSLVAGGENTIYF. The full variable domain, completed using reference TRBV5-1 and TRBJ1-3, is KAGVTQTPRYLIKTRGQQVTLSCSPISGHRSVSWYQQTPGQGLQFLFEYFSETQRNKGNFPGRFSGRQFSNSRSEMNVSTLELGDSALYLCASSLVAGGENTIYFGEGSWLTVV.

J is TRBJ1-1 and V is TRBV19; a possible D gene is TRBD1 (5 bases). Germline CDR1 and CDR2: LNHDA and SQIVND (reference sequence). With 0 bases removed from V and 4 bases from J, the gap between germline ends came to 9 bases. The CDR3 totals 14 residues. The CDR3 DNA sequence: TGTGCCAGTAGTATAGATCACGGGGGCACTGAAGCTTTCTTT. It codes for CASSIDHGGTEAFF.

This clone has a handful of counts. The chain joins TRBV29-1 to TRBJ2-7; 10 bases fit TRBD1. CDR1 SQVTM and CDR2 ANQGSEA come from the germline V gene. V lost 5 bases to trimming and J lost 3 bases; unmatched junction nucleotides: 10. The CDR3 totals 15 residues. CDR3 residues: CSVRTGQGTYYEQYF. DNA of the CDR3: TGCAGCGTTCGGACGGGACAGGGGACTTACTACGAGCAGTACTTC.

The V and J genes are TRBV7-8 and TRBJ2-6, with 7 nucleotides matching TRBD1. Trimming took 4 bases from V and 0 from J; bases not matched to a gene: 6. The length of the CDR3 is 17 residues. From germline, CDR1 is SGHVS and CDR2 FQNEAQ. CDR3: CASSYRQGISGANVLTF. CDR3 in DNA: TGTGCCAGCAGCTATAGACAGGGAATCTCTGGGGCCAACGTCCTGACTTTC.

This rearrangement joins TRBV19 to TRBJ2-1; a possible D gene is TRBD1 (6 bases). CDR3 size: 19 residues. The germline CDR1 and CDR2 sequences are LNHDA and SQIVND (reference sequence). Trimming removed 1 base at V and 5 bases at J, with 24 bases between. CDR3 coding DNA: TGTGCCAGTAGTATAGGATTAGGGGGTCGGGGTTATGTCCACAATGAGCAGTTCTTC. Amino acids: CASSIGLGGRGYVHNEQFF.

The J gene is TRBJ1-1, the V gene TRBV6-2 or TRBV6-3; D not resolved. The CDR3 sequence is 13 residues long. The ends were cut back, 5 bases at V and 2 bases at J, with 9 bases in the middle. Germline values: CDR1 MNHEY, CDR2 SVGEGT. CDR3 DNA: TGTGCCAGCAGTCTTACAGCCAACACTGAAGCTTTCTTT. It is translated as CASSLTANTEAFF.

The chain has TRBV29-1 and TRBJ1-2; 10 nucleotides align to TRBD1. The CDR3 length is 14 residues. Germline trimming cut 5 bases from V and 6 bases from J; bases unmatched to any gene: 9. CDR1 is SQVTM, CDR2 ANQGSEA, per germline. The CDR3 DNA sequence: TGCAGCGTTCTAGACAGGGGGCAATACAATGGCTACACCTTC. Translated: CSVLDRGQYNGYTF.

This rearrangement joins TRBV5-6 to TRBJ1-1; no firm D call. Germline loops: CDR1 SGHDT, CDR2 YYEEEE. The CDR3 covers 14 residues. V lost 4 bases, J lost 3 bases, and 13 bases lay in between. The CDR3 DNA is TGTGCCAGCAGCCCTCCAAGCTTGGACACTGAAGCTTTCTTT. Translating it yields CASSPPSLDTEAFF.

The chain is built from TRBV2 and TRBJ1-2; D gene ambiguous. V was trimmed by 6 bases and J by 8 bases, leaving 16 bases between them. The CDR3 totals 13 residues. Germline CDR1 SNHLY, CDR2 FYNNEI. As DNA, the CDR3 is TGTGCCAGCAGCCAAGACAAGGAGCGGGGCTACACCTTC. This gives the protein CASSQDKERGYTF.

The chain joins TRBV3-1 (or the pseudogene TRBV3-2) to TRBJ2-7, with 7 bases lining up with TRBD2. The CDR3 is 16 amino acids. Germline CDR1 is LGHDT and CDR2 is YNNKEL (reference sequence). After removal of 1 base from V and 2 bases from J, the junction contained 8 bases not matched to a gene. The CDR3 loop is CASSQGLWAGAYEQYF. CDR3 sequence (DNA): TGTGCCAGCAGCCAAGGATTGTGGGCGGGGGCCTACGAGCAGTACTTC.